The source of this T cell receptor (beta chain) is a study of shared clonotypes between healthy human individuals (TCRdb year 2020). In terms of the full investigation: The cohort included three men and a couple of women between 18 and 49 years of age. Per donor, three plates each were used for CD4 naive and CD4 memory, two for CD8 naive, and one for CD8 memory. To estimate repertoire size and how much clonotype sharing occurs between individuals, the study deeply sequenced the blood TCR repertoires of 5 or 6 healthy adults. To increase sequencing depth and limit assay-specific biases, TCR repertoire library preparation and sequencing were carried out by different laboratories using diverse techniques. Each donor's leukapheresis produced roughly between roughly 0.9 and 9 billion PBMCs.

What the authors observed across the whole study: Because the study included a small number of donors, the genetic and exposure-history diversity represented was limited. Naive subsets generally had larger estimated clonotype richness than memory subsets. Compared with non-shared clonotypes, clonotypes shared by all four sorted-subset donors had higher generation probabilities. Sampling was restricted to blood, and TCR repertoires in tissue are likely to differ from TCR repertoires in blood. Sharing across a handful of donors was observed for around 4.8% of naive CD4, about 3.2% of naive CD8, about 2.3% of memory CD4, and less than 0.45% of memory CD8 clonotypes. Based on pairwise subsampling, the degree of clonotype sharing among donors was expected to be affected by sequencing depth. Even with the large sequencing depth, rarefaction of the sorted-subset datasets indicated that sequencing was incomplete.

V loses 6 bases, J loses 2 bases, and the germline ends lie 13 bases apart. As encoded in the germline V gene, CDR1 is KGHSH while CDR2 is LQKENI. Taken from cysteine to phenylalanine, the CDR3 has 15 residues. This entry keeps only the CDR3 DNA: 45 bases, framed from base 1. Donors were healthy HIV-negative adults with no recently reported acute infections or vaccinations. Every donor was a Caucasian adult living in Nashville, Tennessee, USA. CD4+ T cells were enriched by magnetic negative selection; naive cells were then positively selected on CD45RA, and the negative fraction formed the memory subset. After blood collection by leukapheresis, PBMCs were isolated using Ficoll-Histopaque density gradient centrifugation and then cryopreserved in the vapor phase of liquid nitrogen. Analytical flow cytometry was used to check the purity and quantity of every magnetically sorted T cell population. From each sorted fraction, genomic DNA was isolated and quantified by UV absorbance on a Nanodrop 2000c.

Using the deep immunoSEQ assay, multiplex PCR amplified TCR CDR3 regions from genomic DNA. Extracted genomic DNA from each cell subset was distributed evenly across all wells of several immunoSEQ 96-well plates, and each plate was treated as a replicate. For sorted subsets, each replicate PCR was loaded with roughly 200 ng genomic DNA, equivalent to 25,000 to 30,000 T cell genomes. Purified libraries were quantified with a Qubit 3.0 fluorometer, sized on a Bioanalyzer 2100, and re-quantified with the KAPA Library Quantification kit. Each immunoSEQ 96-well plate was sequenced on its own single-read 150-cycle Illumina NextSeq 550 flow cell. As for how the authors treated the data: The immunoSEQ output contained only junctional sequences without quality scores, so filtering could not match that applied to full-length reads. To assign V/J genes and CDR3, sequences were annotated against IMGT germline references using PyIR, a Python wrapper for IgBLAST v1.9. Reads with weak V/J assignments (E-value above 1e-6), missing CDR3, stop codons, out-of-frame junctions, or ambiguous translated residues were removed. V3J clonotypes were defined by identical inferred V gene, J gene, and CDR3 amino acid sequence. Percentage overlap between repertoires was computed as shared unique clonotypes divided by the size of the smaller repertoire. Repertoire richness was assessed with RTK rarefaction, the Chao1 estimator, and Recon v2.1 estimates of unobserved clonotypes. Generation probabilities for all TCRbeta clonotypes obtained by the gDNA method from a handful of donors were computed using OLGA. The source is immuneACCESS, and TCRdb retained only in-frame sequences with V and J called. Part of the clones is not carried over; for the studies checked, unresolved V genes explain less than half of this, and the remainder is unexplained. V and J calls and clone size are given by that table; D and trimming were obtained from the DNA. Present in this sample are millions of clones, 80% to 95% of which were seen just once. Together, the top ten hold about 0.39% of the sample.

In regard to this clone: What this receptor recognizes is not known. Nothing much larger sits one base from this clone, and base qualities are not available.

The sample taken for sequencing was naive CD4+ T cells from PBMCs. The cell subset or site label, read with the paper, signifies: CD45RA+ positively selected. The source of this sequence is a man between 18 and 35 years old in good health. Some clones in this sample may be carry-over from other donors' samples. The V and J segments used are TRBV18 and TRBJ1-4; TRBD1 could be the D gene, as 6 bases match. The DNA is as follows: TGTGCCAGCTCTCAAACCGGACAGACTAATGAAAAACTGTTTTTT. Translated, this gives CASSQTGQTNEKLFF. With all but the CDR3 taken from the reference TRBV18 and TRBJ1-4 genes, the full variable domain is: NAGVMQNPRHLVRRRGQEARLRCSPMKGHSHVYWYRQLPEEGLKFMVYLQKENIIDESGMPKERFSAEFPKEGPSILRIQQVVRGDSAAYFCASSQTGQTNEKLFFGSGTQLSVL.